This T cell receptor beta chain appears in the sequencing data of a study of blood T cells in healthy people across ages. Whole-study results and caveats: The study could not conclusively compare naive and antigen-experienced cells, given its unsorted PBMCs. The study found more naive CD4+ cells and higher diversity in long-lived than aged donors.

This clonotype appeared a few times. The target antigen is unknown. Sample-barcoded 5' priming and a J-beta primer mix drove a second PCR of about 6 to 11 cycles. TCRdb fed the 5' RACE reads into MiXCR, producing one record per CDR3 protein. The sample contains more than 900,000 distinct CDR3 sequences, roughly 24% of which appear only once. Ten milliliters of peripheral blood were drawn from each donor. The data also belong to a second study, concerning T cells of mothers and their children. That study adds: In this cohort, donors were three healthy Caucasian mothers plus their six children.

The sequenced sample was blood. This TCR came from a girl aged 2-10 years in good health.

The CDR3 DNA reads as TGTGCCAGCAGCTTAGAGGGGGTGGGGCAAAATCAGCCCCAGCATTTT. Amino acid sequence: CASSLEGVGQNQPQHF. The rearrangement links TRBV7-2 to TRBJ1-5; D is perhaps TRBD1 (6 bases). Trimming took off 1 base at V and 4 bases at J, with 14 bases between the two ends. The CDR3 has 16 residues. Germline V gene lookup returns CDR1 SGHTA and CDR2 FQGNSA.